Listed here are 27 T cell receptor beta chains from one sample, sequenced in a study of identical twins. TCRdb reprocessed the 5' RACE reads with MiXCR, giving one entry per CDR3 protein. The table has approximately 220,000 distinct CDR3 sequences, around a tenth seen once. Sequenced input: memory (CD45RO+) T cells sorted from blood. The source of these receptors is a woman between 18 and 29 years old in good health.

In its sample, this clonotype was seen many times. The V call is TRBV7-9, the J call TRBJ1-1; 7 bases are shared with TRBD1. The CDR3 runs to 14 residues. Germline V gene sequence: CDR1 SEHNR, CDR2 FQNEAQ (reference sequence). Trimming took 5 bases from V and 3 from J; bases not matched to a gene: 6. CDR3 residues: CASSADRIDTEAFF. CDR3 DNA: TGTGCCAGCAGCGCGGACAGGATTGACACTGAAGCTTTCTTT.

This clonotype showed up many times. The CDR3 protein is CSARTSGRHEQFF. CDR3 nucleotide sequence: TGCAGTGCGCGGACTAGCGGGAGACATGAGCAGTTCTTC. This chain joins TRBV20-1 and TRBJ2-1, with 13 bases identical to TRBD2. The CDR3 has 13 residues. V lost 6 bases, J lost 8 bases, and 4 bases stayed unmatched. CDR1 is DFQATT and CDR2 is SNEGSKA in the germline V gene (reference sequence).

This clonotype was detected many times. This chain links TRBV20-1 with TRBJ2-5; 10 bases line up with TRBD2. With 3 bases clipped from V and 4 bases from J, the junction kept 5 bases outside the gene matches. Germline CDR1 is DFQATT and CDR2 is SNEGSKA (reference sequence). The CDR3 runs to 14 residues. In nucleotides, the CDR3 is TGCAGTGCTAGCCTAGCGGGAGTACGAGAGACCCAGTACTTC. Its protein is CSASLAGVRETQYF.

There are a few counts of this clonotype. The chain couples TRBV6-5 to TRBJ2-7; D is perhaps TRBD2 (6 bases). CDR3 length: 17 amino acids. Germline CDR1 is MNHEY and CDR2 is SVGAGI. Trimming removed 0 bases at V and 2 bases at J, with 17 bases between. The CDR3 nucleotides read TGTGCCAGCAGTTACTCGAGAGGGATGCGGGGACCCTACGAGCAGTACTTC. Its protein is CASSYSRGMRGPYEQYF.

CDR3 nucleotides: TGCAGTGCTGAGGGACCTCTAAAAGAGACCCAGTACTTC. Protein sequence: CSAEGPLKETQYF. The chain combines TRBV20-1 with TRBJ2-5; possibly TRBD1 or TRBD2 for D (5 bases each). This CDR3 region has 13 residues. The ends were cut back, 5 bases at V and 3 bases at J, with 13 bases in the middle. Germline values: CDR1 DFQATT, CDR2 SNEGSKA (reference sequence).

V and J are TRBV5-1 and TRBJ2-5, with D unresolved. The V gene's germline CDR1 is SGHRS and CDR2 YFSETQ. This CDR3 comprises 14 residues. The V end was cut by 3 bases, the J end by 5 bases, with 14 bases between. The CDR3 sequence is CASSWGFGSETQYF. In DNA, the CDR3 is TGCGCCAGCAGCTGGGGTTTTGGGTCGGAGACCCAGTACTTC.

This clonotype has a count of ten or more. The chain carries TRBV5-4 and TRBJ2-2; 8 bases are a match to TRBD2. Germline CDR1 SGHNT, CDR2 YYREEE (reference sequence). This CDR3 region has 14 residues. The ends lost 4 bases at V and 7 bases at J; junction bases unmatched: 6. The CDR3 region is CASSPGLDNGELFF. CDR3 nucleotide sequence: TGTGCCAGCAGCCCGGGACTAGATAACGGGGAGCTGTTTTTT. Complete variable domain (other parts from reference TRBV5-4 and TRBJ2-2): ETGVTQSPTHLIKTRGQQVTLRCSSQSGHNTVSWYQQALGQGPQFIFQYYREEENGRGNFPPRFSGLQFPNYSSELNVNALELDDSALYLCASSPGLDNGELFFGEGSRLTVL.

The chain uses TRBV3-1 and TRBJ2-7; D unresolved. CDR3 length: 13 residues. Trimming removed 4 bases at V and 4 bases at J, with 11 bases between. Germline assignment: CDR1 LGHDT and CDR2 YNNKEL (reference sequence). The CDR3 nucleotides are TGTGCCAGCAGCCCTCCTGAGGTTTACGAGCAGTACTTC. Its protein is CASSPPEVYEQYF.

There are a few counts of this clonotype. The chain links TRBV7-2 to TRBJ2-7; 11 bases align to TRBD2. The J segment lost 6 bases and the V segment lost 2 bases, leaving 6 bases of the junction unmatched. Germline V gives CDR1 SGHTA, CDR2 FQGNSA. This CDR3 is built from 15 residues. This CDR3 is CASSLTSGSGAEQYF. The DNA of the CDR3 is TGTGCCAGCAGCTTAACTAGCGGGAGCGGGGCCGAGCAGTACTTC. Supplemented by reference TRBV7-2 and TRBJ2-7, the full variable domain reads GAGVSQSPSNKVTEKGKDVELRCDPISGHTALYWYRQSLGQGLEFLIYFQGNSAPDKSGLPSDRFSAERTGGSVSTLTIQRTQQEDSAVYLCASSLTSGSGAEQYFGPGTRLTVT.

This clonotype was detected a few times. The V gene is TRBV27, the J gene TRBJ1-2, with D uncertain. Germline V gives CDR1 MNHEY, CDR2 SMNVEV (reference sequence). Trimming cost V 10 bases and J 0 bases, with 18 bases left between them. There are 15 residues in the CDR3. CDR3 DNA sequence: TGTGCCACCTCGAGCCGATCCTCCGCTAACTATGGCTACACCTTC. Protein: CATSSRSSANYGYTF.

This clonotype was picked up a small number of times. The gene calls are TRBV7-3 and TRBJ2-3; D uncertain. Germline-derived CDR1 and CDR2 are SGHTA and FQGTGA. V lost 5 bases and J lost 2, with 8 bases in between. The CDR3 covers 13 residues. The CDR3, as DNA: TGTGCCAGCAGCATCCCGGACACAGATACGCAGTATTTT. The encoded protein is CASSIPDTDTQYF.

This chain uses TRBV10-1 with TRBJ2-1, with unresolved D. CDR3 size: 15 residues. Between the trimmed V and J ends, which lost 0 bases and 6 bases, there was a span of 12 bases. Germline V gives CDR1 WNHNN, CDR2 SYGVQD (reference sequence). CDR3 sequence reads: CASSESNFGFNEQFF. As DNA, the CDR3 is TGCGCCAGCAGTGAGTCGAATTTCGGCTTCAATGAGCAGTTCTTC.

The chain links TRBV7-6 to TRBJ2-5; perhaps TRBD2 as D (6 bases). CDR3 length equals 15 residues. Between the trimmed V and J ends, which lost 2 bases and 5 bases, there was a span of 15 bases. The germline V gene encodes CDR1 SGHVS and CDR2 FNYEAQ. CDR3 nucleotides: TGTGCCAGCAGCTTAAGTCCTCTCAGCGGGGAGACCCAGTACTTC. Amino acids: CASSLSPLSGETQYF.

This clonotype occurred a few times. V gene TRBV12-3 or TRBV12-4 combines with J gene TRBJ2-2; TRBD2 might be the D (6 bases). The ends were cut back, 5 bases at V and 3 bases at J, with 10 bases in the middle. The CDR3 has 14 amino acids. DNA of the CDR3: TGTGCCAGCAGTCGCTGGGGGGACACCGGGGAGCTGTTTTTT. Translation gives CASSRWGDTGELFF.

This clonotype was observed at least ten times. The rearrangement links TRBV5-1 to TRBJ2-1, with TRBD2 as a possible D gene (5 bases). The length of the CDR3 is 16 residues. From germline, CDR1 is SGHRS and CDR2 YFSETQ. Trimming left V 4 bases short and J 2 bases short, with 16 bases between. CDR3 in amino acids: CASSAEAQVTYNEQFF. The CDR3 nucleotides read TGCGCCAGCAGCGCGGAGGCCCAGGTGACCTACAATGAGCAGTTCTTC.

The CDR3 DNA reads TGTGCCAGCAGCCACGGGGGGGCATACGATACGCAGTATTTT. Translating it yields CASSHGGAYDTQYF. The chain carries TRBV7-2 and TRBJ2-3, with 8 positions matching TRBD2. This CDR3 spans 14 amino acids. The junction had 7 bases not matched to a gene; V was cut back by 5 bases and J by 6 bases. Germline loops: CDR1 SGHTA, CDR2 FQGNSA.

In this sample, this clonotype turned up a few times. The chain combines TRBV12-3 or TRBV12-4 with TRBJ1-2; no clear D. V was shortened by 5 bases and J by 5 bases, with 9 bases between the two germline ends. CDR3 length equals 12 residues. This CDR3 reads CASSHDPYGYTF. CDR3 DNA sequence: TGTGCCAGCAGTCATGATCCGTATGGCTACACCTTC.

This chain connects TRBV4-1 to TRBJ2-2; D gene unclear. Deletions cut 3 bases from V and 0 bases from J, with 5 bases between. Germline V gene sequence: CDR1 MGHRA, CDR2 YSYEKL. The CDR3 is 14 amino acids. The CDR3 coding sequence is TGCGCCAGCAGCCAGTGGTCGAACACCGGGGAGCTGTTTTTT. Translated: CASSQWSNTGELFF.

This chain connects TRBV10-3 to TRBJ1-1; D not certain. CDR1 is ENHRY, CDR2 SYGVKD, per germline. V was trimmed by 4 bases and J by 4 bases, leaving 4 bases between them. The CDR3 contains 11 residues. The chain's CDR3 is CAISGVTEAFF. In DNA, the CDR3 is TGTGCCATCAGTGGGGTCACTGAAGCTTTCTTT.

This clonotype appeared many times. The J gene is TRBJ2-3, the V gene TRBV24-1; 7 bases are a match to TRBD1. V gave up 3 bases and J gave up 4 bases; unmatched junction bases: 9. The CDR3 has 16 amino acids. Germline-derived CDR1 and CDR2 are KGHDR and SFDVKD. CDR3 residues: CATSDPRTGGADTQYF. The CDR3 DNA reads as TGTGCCACCAGTGATCCGCGGACAGGTGGGGCAGATACGCAGTATTTT.

The V and J genes are TRBV7-2 and TRBJ2-2; the D is unclear. CDR1 and CDR2 from the germline V gene are SGHTA and FQGNSA. V was shortened by 5 bases and J by 2 bases, with 15 bases between the two germline ends. This CDR3 region has 16 residues. CDR3 sequence: CASSPHAGLNTGELFF. The CDR3 coding sequence is TGTGCCAGCAGCCCTCACGCCGGCTTAAACACCGGGGAGCTGTTTTTT.

This clonotype was counted at least ten times. V gene TRBV4-2 combines with J gene TRBJ2-3; 8 nucleotides align to TRBD2. The CDR3 extends over 16 amino acids. V gave up 1 base and J gave up 3 bases; unmatched junction bases: 6. The germline V gene has CDR1 LGHNA and CDR2 YNFKEQ. The CDR3 loop is CASSQVPGLGTDTQYF. In DNA, the CDR3 is TGTGCCAGCAGCCAAGTACCGGGACTAGGAACAGATACGCAGTATTTT.

This clonotype was seen repeatedly, ten times or more. This chain links TRBV11-2 with TRBJ2-3; 8 nucleotides align to TRBD2. Per the germline V gene, CDR1 is SGHAT and CDR2 is FQNNGV. This CDR3 has 14 amino acids. V lost 2 bases, J lost 4 bases, and 2 bases stayed unmatched. The CDR3 sequence: CASSLNSGADTQYF. Written as DNA, the CDR3 is TGTGCCAGCAGCTTAAATAGCGGGGCAGATACGCAGTATTTT.

The sample holds a few counts of this clonotype. The rearrangement uses TRBV5-4 and TRBJ2-1; 12 bases are shared with TRBD2. This CDR3 is 15 amino acids long. The V and J ends lost 4 bases and 4 bases, in that order; junction bases with no gene match: 3. Germline V gene data show CDR1 as SGHNT and CDR2 as YYREEE (reference sequence). CDR3 sequence reads: CASSQLAGGYNEQFF. In DNA form, the CDR3 reads TGTGCCAGCAGCCAACTAGCGGGGGGTTACAATGAGCAGTTCTTC.

This clonotype was seen ten or more times. The chain is built from TRBV20-1 and TRBJ1-5; D uncertain. The CDR3 has 15 amino acids. Germline assignment: CDR1 DFQATT and CDR2 SNEGSKA (reference sequence). The V end was cut by 4 bases, the J end by 0 bases, with 13 bases between. The CDR3 DNA sequence: TGCAGTGCTATTCAAACCGGGCCTAGCAATCAGCCCCAGCATTTT. Translating gives CSAIQTGPSNQPQHF.

The chain carries TRBV7-9 and TRBJ2-3; D call uncertain. The CDR3 extends over 17 amino acids. CDR1 and CDR2 from the germline V gene are SEHNR and FQNEAQ (reference sequence). Trimming left V 5 bases short and J 2 bases short, with 20 bases between. DNA for the CDR3: TGTGCCAGCAGCCCCCCGCCCCTCTTCGGCCTCACAGATACGCAGTATTTT. It encodes CASSPPPLFGLTDTQYF.

The V gene is TRBV5-1, the J gene TRBJ2-7; D remains ambiguous. V was shortened by 0 bases and J by 0 bases, with 7 bases between the two germline ends. The germline V gene has CDR1 SGHRS and CDR2 YFSETQ. The CDR3 runs to 14 residues. CDR3 coding DNA: TGCGCCAGCAGCTTGGGATTCGGCTCCTACGAGCAGTACTTC. Translating it yields CASSLGFGSYEQYF.